These 17 T cell receptor beta chains were sequenced from one sample in a study of OX40 agonist ivuxolimab in advanced cancers. Measured with immunoSEQ multiplex PCR; TCRdb has only the in-frame clones, and not every one. The sample holds about 46,000 clones, approximately 80% seen once. Sequences were derived from CD4+ or CD8+ T cells sorted from blood, sampled in a trial of the OX40 agonist ivuxolimab. The receptors derive from an adult with an advanced solid tumor such as melanoma, head and neck, liver or kidney cancer.

The V call is TRBV12-5, the J call TRBJ2-7; D is unresolved. V lost 3 bases, J lost 0 bases, and 15 bases lay in between. From germline, CDR1 is LGHNT and CDR2 FRNRAP. This CDR3 contains 16 residues. In nucleotides, the CDR3 is TGTGCTAGTGGTTTCGTGGACCGATCGAGCTCCTACGAGCAGTACTTC. It specifies CASGFVDRSSSYEQYF.

This clone was seen only once. The V gene is TRBV7-2, the J gene TRBJ1-5; possibly TRBD1 for D (5 bases). Germline assignment: CDR1 SGHTA and CDR2 FQGNSA. V lost 4 bases and J 0 bases, leaving 10 bases between the germline ends. The CDR3 length is 15 residues. CDR3 in DNA: TGTGCCAGCAGCTACACCGACAGTAGCAATCAGCCCCAGCATTTT. This gives the protein CASSYTDSSNQPQHF.

This clone was picked up one time. The chain recombines TRBV5-1 with TRBJ2-6; D remains ambiguous. The CDR3 runs 16 residues. Germline assignment: CDR1 SGHRS and CDR2 YFSETQ. Trimming removed 4 bases at V and 0 bases at J, with 11 bases between. In nucleotides, the CDR3 is TGCGCCAGCAGCGGATGGGAAAGCTCTGGGGCCAACGTCCTGACTTTC. It is translated as CASSGWESSGANVLTF.

The V and J genes are TRBV19 and TRBJ2-3; 7 nucleotides agree with TRBD2. The CDR3 length is 15 residues. The J segment lost 4 bases and the V segment lost 3 bases, leaving 7 bases of the junction unmatched. In germline, CDR1 is LNHDA, CDR2 SQIVND (reference sequence). In DNA form, the CDR3 reads TGTGCCAGTAGTATCTGGGGCGGGAGCGCAGATACGCAGTATTTT. Translation gives CASSIWGGSADTQYF.

The V gene is TRBV5-5, the J gene TRBJ2-2; D assignment may be TRBD1 or TRBD2 (5 bases each). CDR3 length: 16 residues. CDR1 and CDR2 from the germline V gene are SGHKS and YYEKEE (reference sequence). Trimming took 0 bases from V and 0 from J, leaving 9 bases between them. The DNA of the CDR3 is TGTGCCAGCAGCTTGGAAGGGACGACGAACACCGGGGAGCTGTTTTTT. This sequence encodes CASSLEGTTNTGELFF.

In this sample, this clone turned up a few times. CDR3 nucleotides: TGCGCCAGCAGCTTGGGAGGGACAGGGGGAGCTTTCTTT. This gives the protein CASSLGGTGGAFF. The chain uses TRBV5-1 and TRBJ1-1; 11 bases agree with TRBD1. The CDR3 is made up of 13 amino acids. The V segment lost 0 bases and the J segment 10 bases; nucleotides outside the gene matches: 2. Per the germline V gene, CDR1 is SGHRS and CDR2 is YFSETQ.

This chain uses TRBV2 with TRBJ2-7; 7 bases map to TRBD2. Losses at the gene ends were 3 bases for V and 0 bases for J; bases not matched to a gene: 5. Looked up from germline, CDR1 is SNHLY and CDR2 is FYNNEI. CDR3 size: 15 residues. The CDR3 loop reads CASSDPSGSSYEQYF. CDR3 coding DNA: TGTGCCAGCAGTGACCCTAGCGGTAGCTCCTACGAGCAGTACTTC. Together with reference TRBV2 and TRBJ2-7, the CDR3 gives the full variable domain: EPEVTQTPSHQVTQMGQEVILRCVPISNHLYFYWYRQILGQKVEFLVSFYNNEISEKSEIFDDQFSVERPDGSNFTLKIRSTKLEDSAMYFCASSDPSGSSYEQYFGPGTRLTVT.

This rearrangement joins TRBV4-1 to TRBJ1-2, with unresolved D. Germline lookup yields CDR1 MGHRA and CDR2 YSYEKL. V was shortened by 3 bases and J by 5 bases, with 10 bases between the two germline ends. The CDR3 contains 13 residues. CDR3 residues: CASSQLLDYGYTF. In DNA form, the CDR3 reads TGCGCCAGCAGCCAGCTGCTTGATTATGGCTACACCTTC.

This rearrangement joins TRBV5-8 to TRBJ2-3; no clear D gene. This CDR3 comprises 16 residues. The V and J ends lost 1 base and 2 bases respectively, with 14 bases between them. Germline CDR1 reads SGHTS; CDR2 reads YDEGEE. CDR3 sequence reads: CASSLLTPSDTDTQYF. The CDR3 region has the DNA TGTGCCAGCAGCTTGTTAACACCCTCGGACACAGATACGCAGTATTTT. Looking up the rest from reference TRBV5-8 and TRBJ2-3 gives the full variable domain: EAGVTQSPTHLIKTRGQQATLRCSPISGHTSVYWYQQALGLGLQFLLWYDEGEERNRGNFPPRFSGRQFPNYSSELNVNALELEDSALYLCASSLLTPSDTDTQYFGPGTRLTVL.

The rearrangement uses TRBV7-9 and TRBJ1-2, with a weak D call TRBD1 (6 bases). This CDR3 comprises 14 residues. Between the trimmed V and J ends, which lost 1 base and 4 bases, there was a span of 10 bases. Germline V gives CDR1 SEHNR, CDR2 FQNEAQ (reference sequence). The CDR3 DNA reads TGTGCCAGCAGCTTAGGGACAGACGGCTATGGCTACACCTTC. This gives the protein CASSLGTDGYGYTF.

The genes are TRBV30 and TRBJ2-7, with TRBD2 matching 12 bases. The CDR3 extends over 18 amino acids. Per germline, CDR1 GTSNPN and CDR2 SVGIG (reference sequence). The J segment lost 5 bases and the V segment lost 4 bases, leaving 18 bases of the junction unmatched. The CDR3 bases are TGTGCCTGGAAAGGGTCAAACAGGCTAGCGGGAGGGCCCAACGAGCAGTACTTC. It codes for CAWKGSNRLAGGPNEQYF.

The chain joins TRBV5-1 to TRBJ2-2; 16 nucleotides match TRBD2. The CDR3 consists of 20 residues. Germline V gives CDR1 SGHRS, CDR2 YFSETQ. J was trimmed by 0 bases and V by 0 bases; bases with no gene match: 5. The CDR3 loop is CASSLARGLAGGPNTGELFF. In nucleotides, the CDR3 is TGCGCCAGCAGCTTGGCCCGGGGACTAGCGGGAGGGCCGAACACCGGGGAGCTGTTTTTT.

V is TRBV9 and J is TRBJ1-2; TRBD1 aligns across 9 bases. Germline V gene lookup returns CDR1 SGDLS and CDR2 YYNGEE. The V segment lost 4 bases and the J segment 3 bases; nucleotides outside the gene matches: 10. There are 16 residues in the CDR3. CDR3 amino acids: CASSFGTGKFDYGYTF. DNA of the CDR3: TGTGCCAGCAGCTTTGGGACAGGGAAGTTTGACTATGGCTACACCTTC.

The V call is TRBV11-1, the J call TRBJ2-7; TRBD2 agrees at 13 bases. Per germline, CDR1 SGHAT and CDR2 FQDESV (reference sequence). The junction had 2 bases not matched to a gene; V was cut back by 5 bases and J by 1 base. This CDR3 has 15 residues. The CDR3 DNA reads TGTGCCAGCAGCCCGACTAGCGGGAGGTCCTACGAGCAGTACTTC. Translation: CASSPTSGRSYEQYF.

This clone came up a few times. CDR3 protein: CASSGDRGGGYTF. As DNA, the CDR3 is TGTGCCAGCAGTGGGGACAGGGGAGGAGGCTACACCTTC. This chain connects TRBV25-1 to TRBJ1-2; 10 nucleotides match TRBD1. Germline CDR1 is MGHDK and CDR2 is SYGVNS. The V and J ends lost 4 bases and 8 bases, in that order; junction bases with no gene match: 4. The length of the CDR3 is 13 residues.

The CDR3: CASSLAMRGSYNEQFF. In DNA form, the CDR3 reads TGTGCCAGCAGCTTGGCCATGAGGGGGTCCTACAATGAGCAGTTCTTC. V and J are TRBV5-6 and TRBJ2-1; a possible D gene is TRBD1 (6 bases). V was trimmed by 0 bases and J by 1 base, leaving 11 bases between them. There are 16 residues in the CDR3. The germline V gene has CDR1 SGHDT and CDR2 YYEEEE.

With respect to this clone: One end of the junction fails to match germline, which may point to a read error. This rearrangement joins TRBV7-7 to TRBJ2-3; 8 nucleotides match TRBD2. The length of the CDR3 is 15 residues. Germline lookup yields CDR1 SSHAT and CDR2 FNYEAQ (reference sequence). The CDR3 bases are TGTGCTAGCAGCTTAGGGCGGGAGGGCACAGATACGCAGTATTTT. This gives the protein CASSLGREGTDTQYF. Together with reference TRBV7-7 and TRBJ2-3, the CDR3 gives the full variable domain: GAGVSQSPRYKVTKRGQDVTLRCDPISSHATLYWYQQALGQGPEFLTYFNYEAQPDKSGLPSDRFSAERPEGSISTLTIQRTEQRDSAMYRCASSLGREGTDTQYFGPGTRLTVL.